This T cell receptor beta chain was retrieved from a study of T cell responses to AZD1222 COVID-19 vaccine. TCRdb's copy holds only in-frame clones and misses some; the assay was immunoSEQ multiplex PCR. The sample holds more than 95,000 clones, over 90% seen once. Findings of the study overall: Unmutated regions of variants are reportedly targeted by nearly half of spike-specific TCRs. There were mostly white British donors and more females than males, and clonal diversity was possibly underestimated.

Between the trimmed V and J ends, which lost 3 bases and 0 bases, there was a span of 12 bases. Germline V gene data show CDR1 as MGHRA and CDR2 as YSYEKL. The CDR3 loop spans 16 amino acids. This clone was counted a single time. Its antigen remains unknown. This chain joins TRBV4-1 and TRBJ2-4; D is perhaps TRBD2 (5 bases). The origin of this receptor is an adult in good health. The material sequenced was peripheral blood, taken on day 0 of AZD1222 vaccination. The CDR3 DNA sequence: TGCGCCAGCAGCCAGAGCGGACCGAGAGCCAAAAACATTCAGTACTTC. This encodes CASSQSGPRAKNIQYF.